The 6 T cell receptor beta chains below come from one sample, sequenced in a study of CD8 T cells in ankylosing spondylitis. Regarding the study as a whole: Within ankylosing spondylitis blood, a TCR beta motif made up of roughly eight highly homologous variants appeared to be characteristic.

Their specific antigens are unknown. TCRdb independently ran MiXCR on the 5' RACE reads; one entry per CDR3 protein. The sample consists of roughly 700,000 distinct CDR3 sequences, around 20% of them appearing once. Sequencing was performed on blood, either unsorted or a sorted T cell fraction (not recorded which). The receptor set was obtained from a male donor with ankylosing spondylitis.

This clonotype was observed at least ten times. The gene calls are TRBV6-5 and TRBJ2-1, with a weak D call TRBD1 (6 bases). The V and J ends lost 4 bases and 0 bases respectively, with 10 bases between them. Germline V gene lookup returns CDR1 MNHEY and CDR2 SVGAGI. This CDR3 spans 15 amino acids. The CDR3 reads CASSSGAGSYNEQFF. Here the CDR3 DNA reads TGTGCCAGCAGTTCAGGGGCCGGCTCCTACAATGAGCAGTTCTTC.

The CDR3 nucleotides read TGTGCCAGCAATCCAGCGTCCTACGAGCAGTACTTC. It encodes CASNPASYEQYF. The chain employs TRBV28 and TRBJ2-7; D gene ambiguous. CDR3 length: 12 residues. Per germline, CDR1 MDHEN and CDR2 SYDVKM. Trimming removed 7 bases at V and 1 base at J, with 8 bases between.

Many counts were recorded for this clonotype. The chain joins TRBV7-3 to TRBJ1-1; D is unclear. The germline CDR1 and CDR2 sequences are SGHTA and FQGTGA. V was pared by 6 bases and J by 3 bases, with 11 bases between. The length of the CDR3 is 13 residues. CDR3 DNA: TGTGCCAGCAGTTTTACGGGAGACACTGAAGCTTTCTTT. Amino acid sequence: CASSFTGDTEAFF.

This clonotype was found a few times. The rearrangement joins TRBV9 to TRBJ2-3; tentatively, D is TRBD1 (6 bases). V lost 3 bases and J lost 1, with 9 bases in between. CDR3 length equals 14 residues. The germline V gene has CDR1 SGDLS and CDR2 YYNGEE. The CDR3 loop is CASSAGDGTDTQYF. For the CDR3, the DNA is TGTGCCAGCAGCGCAGGGGATGGCACAGATACGCAGTATTTT.

The rearrangement uses TRBV5-1 and TRBJ1-4; D uncertain. Germline-derived CDR1 and CDR2 are SGHRS and YFSETQ. The CDR3 totals 15 residues. V was clipped by 5 bases and J by 2 bases, with 13 bases between them. The CDR3 loop is CASRPQAATNEKLFF. The CDR3 DNA follows: TGCGCCAGCAGGCCCCAGGCCGCTACTAATGAAAAACTGTTTTTT.

The V gene is TRBV20-1, the J gene TRBJ1-1; D gene ambiguous. Trimming stripped 5 bases from V and 4 bases from J, with 14 bases between. This CDR3 comprises 13 residues. Germline CDR1 DFQATT, CDR2 SNEGSKA (reference sequence). CDR3 sequence reads: CSAFTGLGTEAFF. The CDR3, as DNA: TGCAGTGCTTTTACGGGCTTGGGCACTGAAGCTTTCTTT.